This TCR beta chain comes out of a study of neurological immune-mediated disorders. The wider study: The roughly 34 multiple sclerosis patients comprised approximately 31 relapsing-remitting and 3 secondary progressive cases.

This clonotype appeared many times. Its antigen is as yet unknown. V lost 9 bases and J lost 6; bases outside the gene matches: 5. The CDR3 has 12 amino acids. From germline, CDR1 is SGHVS and CDR2 FQNEAQ. Study-wide results and limits: Multiple sclerosis patients had less TCR clonal expansion than even healthy controls, unlike HTLV-1-associated myelopathy. When the repertoires were sorted by phylogenetic grouping, those of 18 of 34 multiple sclerosis patients ended up in one related-CDR3 cluster, a possible signature.

For the sorted libraries, 1 million CD4+ or CD8+ T cells were used. In TCRdb, the 5' RACE reads were re-called with MiXCR into one record per CDR3 protein. The data show more than 10,000 distinct CDR3 sequences, roughly 20% seen once. The source is a woman between 35 and 50 years old with multiple sclerosis. The sequencing sample was made of CD8+ T cells from blood. V and J are TRBV7-8 and TRBJ2-1; 7 bases align to TRBD2. Here the CDR3 DNA reads TGTGCCAGTCTAGCGGAGACCAATGAGCAGTTCTTC. This gives the protein CASLAETNEQFF.